Described below is a single T cell receptor (beta chain) sequence and its context. This sample stems from a study of T cells after somatic rescue of genetic block. Using immunoSEQ multiplex PCR, the repertoire was profiled, and TCRdb retains in-frame clones only, with some absent. The sample lists tens of thousands of clones, about nine tenths seen once, with 2.9% in the top ten. The receptor comes from a man between 40 and 49 years old. The sample comprised peripheral blood mononuclear cells (PBMCs).

CDR3 sequence (DNA): TGTGCCAGCAGCTTGGCAGCGGGAACACAAGAGACCCAGTACTTC. It yields the protein CASSLAAGTQETQYF. The chain joins TRBV5-4 to TRBJ2-5, with TRBD2 identical over 7 bases. The CDR3 length is 15 residues. Germline V gene data show CDR1 as SGHNT and CDR2 as YYREEE (reference sequence). V shed 0 bases, J shed 2 bases, and the junction held 4 bases outside the gene matches. Complete variable domain (other parts from reference TRBV5-4 and TRBJ2-5): ETGVTQSPTHLIKTRGQQVTLRCSSQSGHNTVSWYQQALGQGPQFIFQYYREEENGRGNFPPRFSGLQFPNYSSELNVNALELDDSALYLCASSLAAGTQETQYFGPGTRLLVL.